Listed below are T cell receptor beta chains from one sample, sequenced in a study of radiotherapy plus CTLA-4 blockade in lung cancer. This table comes from immunoSEQ multiplex PCR, and its TCRdb copy is limited to in-frame clones, with some not included. Seen here are about 51,000 clones, about four fifths observed once, and the top ten hold 8.5%. Sequencing was performed on peripheral blood, taken from a patient treated with radiotherapy plus ipilimumab. The receptor source for this set is a human donor with non-small cell lung cancer who had a complete response to radiotherapy plus ipilimumab. Each CDR3 is given with its conserved first and last residue. D genes are given only for firm matches. Not all rows give a size; the values are once, few, many and, for expanded clones, a class.

abundance	v_gene	d_gene	j_gene	CDR3aa	CDR3nt
once	TRBV29-1	-	TRBJ1-2	CSVVDSNYGYTF	TGCAGCGTGGTGGACAGCAACTATGGCTACACCTTC
-	TRBV7-2	-	TRBJ1-2	CASSLAGGGYTF	TGTGCCAGCAGCTTAGCCGGGGGTGGCTACACCTTC
-	TRBV29-1	TRBD1	TRBJ1-5	CSVGQGSNQPQHF	TGCAGCGTCGGACAGGGTAGCAATCAGCCCCAGCATTTT
-	TRBV19	TRBD1	TRBJ1-1	CASSKRTGNTEAFF	TGTGCCAGTAGTAAACGGACAGGAAACACTGAAGCTTTCTTT
-	TRBV18	TRBD2	TRBJ2-3	CASSPPSGRRDTQYF	TGTGCCAGCTCACCACCAAGCGGGAGAAGGGATACGCAGTATTTT
-	TRBV10-3	-	TRBJ2-5	CAISLKQGWEETQYF	TGTGCCATCAGCCTCAAACAGGGTTGGGAAGAGACCCAGTACTTC
-	TRBV5-1	TRBD2	TRBJ2-5	CASRGLAGVQETQYF	TGCGCCAGCAGAGGACTAGCGGGCGTCCAAGAGACCCAGTACTTC
-	TRBV15	TRBD2	TRBJ2-1	CATSKTSGGYNEQFF	TGTGCCACCAGCAAGACTAGCGGGGGGTACAATGAGCAGTTCTTC
-	TRBV6-6	-	TRBJ2-1	CASSYSRGGQFF	TGTGCCAGCAGCTACTCTAGGGGTGGGCAGTTCTTC
few	TRBV6-5	TRBD1	TRBJ1-2	CASSTSSDRVYGYTF	TGTGCCAGCAGTACCTCATCGGACAGGGTCTATGGCTACACCTTC